This is a list of T cell receptor beta chains from one sample in a study of T cell responses to AZD1222 COVID-19 vaccine. Method: immunoSEQ multiplex PCR; TCRdb's copy keeps in-frame clones and lacks some. The sample records about 84,000 clones, approximately 83% being singletons. The material sequenced was peripheral blood, taken 28 days after the second AZD1222 dose. The receptors were gathered from an adult who received the AZD1222 COVID-19 vaccine. CDR3s include the opening cysteine and the closing phenylalanine or tryptophan. The order of the fields is J gene, D gene, clone size, V gene, CDR3 DNA, CDR3 protein. D genes are given only for firm matches. Size values are once, few and many counts, or a class for expanded clones, and some rows have none.

>TRBJ1-1|TRBD1|NA|TRBV3-1/TRBV3-2
TGTGCCAGCAGCTATGGGACAGGGGCCACTGAAGCTTTCTTT
CASSYGTGATEAFF
>TRBJ2-6|NA|once|TRBV2
TGTGCCAGCAGTGATTGGGGCGGCAGGGTTGGGGCCAACGTCCTGACTTTC
CASSDWGGRVGANVLTF
>TRBJ1-2|NA|NA|TRBV14
TGTGCCAGCAGCCAAGAACCAAAGGGAGGAAGTTATGGCTACACCTTC
CASSQEPKGGSYGYTF
>TRBJ2-7|TRBD2|NA|TRBV28
TGTGCCAGCAGATCTCTAGCGGCCTACGAGCAGTACTTC
CASRSLAAYEQYF
>TRBJ2-1|NA|NA|TRBV7-2
TGTGCCAGCAGCTTAGAGAAGGGCAATGAGCAGTTCTTC
CASSLEKGNEQFF
>TRBJ2-1|NA|NA|TRBV9
TGTGCCAGCAGTGGGGGCGGGAGAATGGATGAGCAGTTCTTC
CASSGGGRMDEQFF
>TRBJ1-6|NA|NA|TRBV5-8
TGTGCCAGCAGCTTGCAGGGGTCGGTTTCTCATAACTCACCCCTCCACTTT
CASSLQGSVSHNSPLHF
>TRBJ1-6|NA|NA|TRBV19
TGTGCCAGTAGTATAGGAACACAGAATATTAATTCACCCCTCCACTTT
CASSIGTQNINSPLHF
>TRBJ2-2|TRBD2|NA|TRBV24-1
TGTGCCACCAGTACCCCGACTAGCGGCACCGGGGAGCTGTTTTTT
CATSTPTSGTGELFF
>TRBJ2-1|TRBD1|NA|TRBV6-6
TGTGCCAGCAGTCCACAGGGGTACAATGAGCAGTTCTTC
CASSPQGYNEQFF
>TRBJ1-1|NA|NA|TRBV10-3
TGTGCCGCCAGGGGTCGGGACACTGAAGCTTTCTTT
CAARGRDTEAFF
>TRBJ1-5|NA|NA|TRBV4-1
TGCGCCAGCAGTCCAGGGGATTATAGCAATCAGCCCCAGCATTTT
CASSPGDYSNQPQHF
>TRBJ1-5|TRBD1|NA|TRBV5-1
TGCGCCAGCAGCTTGGTAGGGGGACAGGGGCAGCCCCAGCATTTT
CASSLVGGQGQPQHF
>TRBJ2-2|NA|NA|TRBV4-3
TGCGCCAGCAGCCCCGCCGGGGGTCTGTCGAACACCGGGGAGCTGTTTTTT
CASSPAGGLSNTGELFF
>TRBJ1-3|NA|NA|TRBV11-3
TGTGCCAGCAGCCGACAGGGAAACACCATATATTTT
CASSRQGNTIYF
>TRBJ2-7|NA|NA|TRBV3-1/TRBV3-2
TGTGCCAGCAGCCAAGAAAGCGGTGCTACTTACTACGAGCAGTACTTC
CASSQESGATYYEQYF
>TRBJ1-2|TRBD1|NA|TRBV6-6
TGTGCCAGCAGGCCGGGACAGGGGAACTATGGCTACACCTTC
CASRPGQGNYGYTF
>TRBJ1-1|NA|NA|TRBV3-1/TRBV3-2
TGTGCCAGCAGCCAGGAGGTGAGCACTGAAGCTTTCTTT
CASSQEVSTEAFF
>TRBJ1-1|NA|few|TRBV18
TGTGCCAGCTCAACAAGAGAGCAGGGGCTCACTGAAGCTTTCTTT
CASSTREQGLTEAFF
>TRBJ2-2|TRBD2|NA|TRBV18
TGTGCCAGCTCATCGACTAGCGGGGGGAGATTGAACACCGGGGAGCTGTTTTTT
CASSSTSGGRLNTGELFF
>TRBJ2-1|NA|NA|TRBV7-2
TGTGCCAGCAGCTTCAGAGCAGGGAGCTCCTACAATGAGCAGTTCTTC
CASSFRAGSSYNEQFF
>TRBJ1-5|TRBD1|NA|TRBV2
TGTGCCAGCAGTGCTCAGGGGGTGGGCAATCAGCCCCAGCATTTT
CASSAQGVGNQPQHF
>TRBJ2-1|TRBD1|NA|TRBV25-1
TGTGCCAGCAGTGACTACGCTGACAGGGGGACTCTGGGCAATGAGCAGTTCTTC
CASSDYADRGTLGNEQFF
>TRBJ1-3|NA|NA|TRBV7-2
TGTGCCAGCAGCTTCGGGGCGCGTGGAAACACCATATATTTT
CASSFGARGNTIYF
>TRBJ2-7|NA|NA|TRBV3-1/TRBV3-2
TGTGCCAGCAGCCTCCTAGCCGGCAGAGAGCAGTACTTC
CASSLLAGREQYF
>TRBJ2-7|TRBD2|NA|TRBV6-2/TRBV6-3
TGTGCCAGCAGTTACAGCCTAGCGGGAGCCCGGGACGAGCAGTACTTC
CASSYSLAGARDEQYF
>TRBJ1-2|TRBD1|NA|TRBV5-1
TGCGCCAGCAGCTTGGAGGGACAGGGGTATGGCTACACCTTC
CASSLEGQGYGYTF
>TRBJ1-2|NA|NA|TRBV11-3
TGTGCCAGCAGCCCAAGAACGGGTGGCTACACCTTC
CASSPRTGGYTF
>TRBJ1-4|NA|NA|TRBV2
TGTGCCAGCAGTAAGGGGTTGGCTAATGAAAAACTGTTTTTT
CASSKGLANEKLFF
>TRBJ2-7|NA|NA|TRBV7-3
TGTGCCAGCAGCTTATCGTCCTTCGCCGAGCAGTACTTC
CASSLSSFAEQYF
>TRBJ1-1|TRBD1|NA|TRBV4-3
TGCGCCAGCAGCCAAACAGGGGGCACCCGTGGCACTGAAGCTTTCTTT
CASSQTGGTRGTEAFF
>TRBJ1-5|NA|NA|TRBV19
TGTGCCAGTAGTGGTGCCCAGGGCGGCAATCAGCCCCAGCATTTT
CASSGAQGGNQPQHF
>TRBJ1-1|TRBD1|NA|TRBV7-9
TGTGCCAGCAGCTCCGAAACAGGGGCTGAAGCTTTCTTT
CASSSETGAEAFF
>TRBJ2-7|NA|NA|TRBV28
TGTGCCAGCAGTTTCTTGAGGGGAAGCTCCTACGAGCAGTACTTC
CASSFLRGSSYEQYF
>TRBJ1-4|NA|NA|TRBV6-6
TGTGCCAGCAGTTACGGGGGGGGAAATGAAAAACTGTTTTTT
CASSYGGGNEKLFF
>TRBJ2-1|TRBD2|NA|TRBV28
TGTGCCAGCATCCTTAGGGCTAGCGGGGACAATGAGCAGTTCTTC
CASILRASGDNEQFF
>TRBJ2-1|TRBD2|NA|TRBV10-1
TGCGCCAGCAGTGATGGACTAGCGGGGGGGCAGGACTACAATGAGCAGTTCTTC
CASSDGLAGGQDYNEQFF
>TRBJ1-2|NA|once|TRBV3-1/TRBV3-2
TGTGCCAGCAGCCAAGATACAGGAACTGGCTTCTCTTTC
CASSQDTGTGFSF
>TRBJ1-3|TRBD1|NA|TRBV18
TGTGCCAGCTCACCCCCAACAGGGGTGAATTCTGGAAACACCATATATTTT
CASSPPTGVNSGNTIYF
>TRBJ2-1|NA|once|TRBV15
TGTGCCACCAGCAGAGTGACTACCGACAATGAGCAGTTCTTC
CATSRVTTDNEQFF
>TRBJ1-6|TRBD1|NA|TRBV11-3
TGTGCCAGCAGCTTAGATCCCGGACAGGTTTCACCCCTCCACTTT
CASSLDPGQVSPLHF
>TRBJ1-1|NA|NA|TRBV29-1
TGCAGCGTTGAAATGGGACCCCCCAAGGGGGCTTTCTTT
CSVEMGPPKGAFF
>TRBJ1-2|NA|NA|TRBV12-3/TRBV12-4
TGTGCCAGCAGTTTGGAGAGGTATGGCTACACCTTC
CASSLERYGYTF
>TRBJ2-1|TRBD2|once|TRBV3-1/TRBV3-2
TGTGCCAGCAGCCAAGGAGGACTAGCCCTTTGGTCCTACAATGAGCAGTTCTTC
CASSQGGLALWSYNEQFF
>TRBJ1-5|NA|NA|TRBV27
TGTGCCAGCAGTTCAGGACTCCCAGGGAATCAGCCCCAGCATTTT
CASSSGLPGNQPQHF
>TRBJ1-2|NA|NA|TRBV19
TGTGCCAGTACCCCCCCGGACACCTACTATGGCTACACCTTC
CASTPPDTYYGYTF
>TRBJ2-7|NA|NA|TRBV3-1/TRBV3-2
TGTGCCAGCAGCCAGGGGACGCCAAGACTGGGGCAGTACTTC
CASSQGTPRLGQYF
>TRBJ1-5|NA|NA|TRBV5-6
TGTGCCAGCAGCTCGGGCAATCAGCCCCAGCATTTT
CASSSGNQPQHF
>TRBJ1-1|NA|NA|TRBV6-2/TRBV6-3
TGTGCCAGCAGTGACAGGTCTACCGGGGGAGCTGAAGCTTTCTTT
CASSDRSTGGAEAFF
>TRBJ2-2|NA|NA|TRBV19
TGTGCCAGTAGTATCGGAGGGAACACCGGGGAGCTGTTTTTT
CASSIGGNTGELFF
>TRBJ1-3|NA|few|TRBV5-1
TGCGCCAGCAGCCTGGCAGGGGTTGGGTTAAACACCATATATTTT
CASSLAGVGLNTIYF
>TRBJ2-7|NA|NA|TRBV4-3
TGCGCCAACGAGGAATTTTCCCCTCACCACCTTTCCTACGAGCAGTACTTC
CANEEFSPHHLSYEQYF
>TRBJ2-7|TRBD2|NA|TRBV27
TGTGCCAGCGGGACTACGTGGGAGCAGTACTTC
CASGTTWEQYF
>TRBJ2-7|TRBD2|NA|TRBV7-8
TGTGCCAGCAGCCAAACTAGCGGGCTCTACGAGCAGTACTTC
CASSQTSGLYEQYF
>TRBJ2-5|NA|NA|TRBV6-5
TGTGCCAGCAGTTACTCCGAGAGAGGGCGGGAGACCCAGTACTTC
CASSYSERGRETQYF
>TRBJ1-5|TRBD1|once|TRBV6-2/TRBV6-3
TGTGCCAGCAGTCACCCCCATCAGGCCGGGACAGGGTTCTTTTTCAGTCAGCCCCAGCATTTT
CASSHPHQAGTGFFFSQPQHF
>TRBJ1-5|NA|few|TRBV12-3/TRBV12-4
TGTGCCAGCAACCCAAAAGGGGGAGCCCAGCATTTT
CASNPKGGAQHF